Following are 24 T cell receptor beta chains from one sample sequenced in a study of early T cells in non-severe SARS-CoV-2 infection (dated by TCRdb to about 2021). The method was 5' RACE. Instrument on record: NextSeq 500. TCRdb reran the public reads through fastp at Q25 and MiXCR, keeping productive beta chains. Rows are combined by CDR3 protein, so each entry shows the most common genes and DNA. The sample table shows 70,000 to 95,000 distinct CDR3 sequences, and roughly 15% are seen once. Approximately 0.54% of the sample belongs to the ten largest clones. Input material: whole blood. Receptors were obtained from an adult who was a healthcare worker with PCR-confirmed SARS-CoV-2 infection or an uninfected control (not recorded which).

This sequence joins TRBV7-2 and TRBJ1-6; 10 bases match TRBD1. Germline V CDR1 and CDR2: SGHTA, FQGNSA. Unmatched junction bases numbered 6, after V lost 1 base and J lost 9 bases. The CDR3 consists of 16 residues. CDR3 coding DNA: TGTGCCAGCAGCTTAGGGGTTGGGGACAGGGGTTCACCCCTCCACTTT. It translates to CASSLGVGDRGSPLHF. Full variable domain (outside the CDR3, taken from reference TRBV7-2 and TRBJ1-6): GAGVSQSPSNKVTEKGKDVELRCDPISGHTALYWYRQSLGQGLEFLIYFQGNSAPDKSGLPSDRFSAERTGGSVSTLTIQRTQQEDSAVYLCASSLGVGDRGSPLHFGNGTRLTVT.

The table lists this clonotype with a few counts. The chain carries TRBV18 and TRBJ1-1, with TRBD1 identical over 8 bases. V gave up 3 bases and J gave up 11 bases; unmatched junction bases: 20. This CDR3 has 17 amino acids. Per germline, CDR1 KGHSH and CDR2 LQKENI. In DNA form, the CDR3 reads TGTGCCAGCTCACCCCCGATGAGTGCAGGGGGCCAAGGTGGGGCTTTCTTT. Its protein is CASSPPMSAGGQGGAFF.

The table lists this clonotype with a few counts. The chain recombines TRBV18 with TRBJ1-6; no clear D. The ends were cut back, 8 bases at V and 9 bases at J, with 20 bases in the middle. The CDR3 totals 15 residues. Per the germline V gene, CDR1 is KGHSH and CDR2 is LQKENI. CDR3 sequence: CASATGKIGSSPLHF. The DNA for the CDR3 is TGTGCCAGCGCGACGGGGAAAATAGGAAGTTCACCCCTCCACTTT.

This clonotype came up a few times. This chain connects TRBV12-3 or TRBV12-4 to TRBJ1-1; no clear D. The CDR3 runs 15 residues. The V end lost 3 bases, the J end lost 1 base, and 12 bases lay between the germline ends. The CDR3 DNA reads as TGTGCCAGCAGTTTGCGGAAGAGCCAGAACACTGAAGCTTTCTTT. Translated, it gives CASSLRKSQNTEAFF.

This clonotype has more than one count but fewer than ten. The chain recombines TRBV18 with TRBJ1-2; 8 bases agree with TRBD1. From germline, CDR1 is KGHSH and CDR2 LQKENI. The CDR3 length is 17 residues. The ends lost 3 bases at V and 2 bases at J; junction bases unmatched: 11. CDR3 sequence: CASSPTYDRGPNYGYTF. The CDR3 DNA sequence: TGTGCCAGCTCACCGACCTACGACAGGGGACCCAACTATGGCTACACCTTC.

The gene calls are TRBV2 and TRBJ2-3; D uncertain. The germline CDR1 and CDR2 sequences are SNHLY and FYNNEI. This CDR3 is built from 15 residues. V dropped 8 bases and J dropped 6 bases, with 21 bases sitting between them. CDR3 region: CASCLRGSTIDTQYF. In DNA form, the CDR3 reads TGTGCCAGCTGCCTCCGAGGCTCTACAATTGATACGCAGTATTTT.

This clonotype was seen repeatedly, ten times or more. The chain uses TRBV7-3 and TRBJ2-2, with 14 bases aligning to TRBD2. The CDR3 is 19 residues long. J gave up 0 bases and V 2 bases, and 5 bases lay outside the gene matches. Per the germline V gene, CDR1 is SGHTA and CDR2 is FQGTGA. The CDR3 sequence: CASSLYGLAGGANTGELFF. The CDR3 bases are TGTGCCAGCAGCTTATATGGACTAGCGGGGGGTGCGAACACCGGGGAGCTGTTTTTT.

V gene TRBV5-5 combines with J gene TRBJ2-7, with D possibly called TRBD1 or TRBD2 (5 bases each). The CDR3 has 14 amino acids. Germline CDR1 and CDR2: SGHKS and YYEKEE (reference sequence). The germline V and J ends were trimmed by 5 bases and 5 bases, with 17 bases remaining between them. The CDR3 sequence is CASRTNPMGHEQYV. CDR3 coding DNA: TGTGCCAGCAGGACTAACCCTATGGGGCACGAGCAGTACGTC.

This clonotype was seen repeatedly, ten times or more. The chain employs TRBV2 and TRBJ2-2; the D gene could be TRBD1 or TRBD2 (5 bases each). The CDR3 is made up of 16 amino acids. V was shortened by 3 bases and J by 7 bases, with 18 bases between the two germline ends. The V gene's germline CDR1 is SNHLY and CDR2 FYNNEI. CDR3 bases: TGTGCCAGCAGTGATTTGTCTTCTTGGGGGAGCGGGGAGCTGTTTTTT. It translates to CASSDLSSWGSGELFF.

The genes are TRBV12-3 or TRBV12-4 and TRBJ2-1; 7 bases fit TRBD1. The length of the CDR3 is 14 residues. V shed 5 bases, J shed 4 bases, and the junction held 5 bases outside the gene matches. The CDR3 DNA is TGTGCCAGCAGTATCGGACAGGTTTACAATGAGCAGTTCTTC. Its protein is CASSIGQVYNEQFF.

The chain links TRBV7-3 to TRBJ1-3; the D is unclear. Trimming stripped 6 bases from V and 2 bases from J, with 8 bases between. The CDR3 is 13 amino acids. From germline, CDR1 is SGHTA and CDR2 FQGTGA. The CDR3 DNA reads TGTGCCAGCAGTCAGGCGCCTGGAAACACCATATATTTT. Its translation: CASSQAPGNTIYF.

This clonotype has a handful of counts. J is TRBJ2-5 and V is TRBV7-8; 11 bases are a match to TRBD2. The CDR3 spans 18 residues. The germline V gene encodes CDR1 SGHVS and CDR2 FQNEAQ. The V gene end was trimmed by 4 bases and the J gene end by 0 bases; junction bases not matched to a gene: 10. CDR3 coding DNA: TGTGCCAGCAGCTCCCTAGCGGGGGGCCCGAAAAACCAAGAGACCCAGTACTTC. Translating it yields CASSSLAGGPKNQETQYF.

In its sample, this clonotype was seen a few times. The CDR3 is CASSQRALRKVYNEQFF. Written as DNA, the CDR3 is TGTGCCAGCAGCCAACGGGCCTTGCGGAAAGTTTACAATGAGCAGTTCTTC. The chain combines TRBV14 with TRBJ2-1; D remains ambiguous. CDR3 size: 17 residues. CDR1 is SGHDN and CDR2 is FVKESK in the germline V gene. The ends were cut back, 2 bases at V and 4 bases at J, with 18 bases in the middle.

Ten or more counts support this clonotype. This chain connects TRBV20-1 to TRBJ1-3, with unresolved D. The V gene's germline CDR1 is DFQATT and CDR2 SNEGSKA (reference sequence). The CDR3 loop spans 12 amino acids. V was shortened by 1 base and J by 3 bases, with 4 bases between the two germline ends. In DNA form, the CDR3 reads TGCAGTGCTAGAGTCGGTGGAAACACCATATATTTT. This sequence encodes CSARVGGNTIYF.

The sample holds a few counts of this clonotype. The genes are TRBV29-1 and TRBJ2-5; possibly TRBD2 for D (5 bases). Trimming took 7 bases from V and 5 from J, leaving 17 bases between them. Germline V gene data show CDR1 as SQVTM and CDR2 as ANQGSEA. There are 13 residues in the CDR3. This chain's CDR3 is CSGSRGSWETQYF. The CDR3 DNA reads TGCAGCGGGTCCAGAGGGAGTTGGGAGACCCAGTACTTC.

This rearrangement joins TRBV12-3 or TRBV12-4 to TRBJ2-3, with D perhaps assigned TRBD1 or TRBD2 (7 bases each). CDR3 length: 17 residues. V was cut by 3 bases and J by 0 bases, with 16 bases left in between. The CDR3 is CASSLGQRGVSTDTQYF. The CDR3 region has the DNA TGTGCCAGCAGTTTGGGACAGCGGGGAGTTAGCACAGATACGCAGTATTTT.

This clonotype was recorded a few times. The chain links TRBV20-1 to TRBJ1-4; 8 bases align to TRBD1. The CDR3 consists of 13 residues. The germline CDR1 and CDR2 sequences are DFQATT and SNEGSKA (reference sequence). Germline trimming cut 6 bases from V and 4 bases from J; bases unmatched to any gene: 4. The CDR3, as DNA: TGCAGTGCCCCGGGACAGGTTAATGAAAAACTGTTTTTT. Translating gives CSAPGQVNEKLFF.

The CDR3 DNA is TGTGCCAGCAGTGAAGCCGCGGATGATTCCTACGAGCAGTACGTC. It specifies CASSEAADDSYEQYV. This rearrangement joins TRBV6-1 to TRBJ2-7; D uncertain. The CDR3 is 15 residues long. Trimming shortened V by 0 bases and J by 1 base, and 10 bases separated the two germline ends. Germline lookup yields CDR1 MNHNS and CDR2 SASEGT.

This clonotype has a handful of counts. CDR3 sequence (DNA): TGTGCCAGCAGCCTACCTCCAGCTGAAAAACTGTTTTTT. This gives the protein CASSLPPAEKLFF. The chain couples TRBV3-1 to TRBJ1-4; D remains ambiguous. The V end lost 4 bases, the J end lost 7 bases, and 10 bases lay between the germline ends. CDR3 size: 13 residues. In germline, CDR1 is LGHDT, CDR2 YNNKEL (reference sequence).

The genes are TRBV7-2 and TRBJ2-7; D is ambiguous. V was trimmed by 3 bases and J by 0 bases, leaving 9 bases between them. The length of the CDR3 is 14 residues. Looked up from germline, CDR1 is SGHTA and CDR2 is FQGNSA. As DNA, the CDR3 is TGTGCCAGCAGCTTGTATGCTGACTCCTACGAGCAGTACGTC. Protein sequence: CASSLYADSYEQYV.

This clonotype has just a few counts. The chain combines TRBV14 with TRBJ2-2, with D possibly being TRBD1 (5 bases). The CDR3 length is 17 residues. Per germline, CDR1 SGHDN and CDR2 FVKESK. V was clipped by 0 bases and J by 0 bases, with 11 bases between them. The CDR3 region is CASSQERTYANTGELFF. Here the CDR3 DNA reads TGTGCCAGCAGCCAAGAGAGGACATATGCGAACACCGGGGAGCTGTTTTTT.

This clonotype was found many times. The chain carries TRBV7-2 and TRBJ2-1, with 14 bases aligning to TRBD2. V gave up 5 bases and J gave up 6 bases; unmatched junction bases: 18. The CDR3 loop spans 20 amino acids. Germline CDR1 is SGHTA and CDR2 is FQGNSA. The DNA of the CDR3 is TGTGCCAGCAGCAACCAACACCCGGGACTAGCGGGGGTAAAAGCCAATGAGCAGTTCTTC. It encodes CASSNQHPGLAGVKANEQFF.

The V and J genes are TRBV2 and TRBJ1-5, with D unclear. CDR1 and CDR2 (germline): SNHLY, FYNNEI. With 0 bases removed from V and 12 bases from J, the gap between germline ends came to 12 bases. The CDR3 runs to 13 residues. The DNA of the CDR3 is TGTGCCAGCAGTGAAGCGCTTCGGGGTCGCCAGCATTTT. It translates to CASSEALRGRQHF.

This clonotype was observed at least ten times. The chain employs TRBV5-1 and TRBJ2-3, with D perhaps TRBD1 (5 bases). The CDR3 sequence is 14 residues long. Trimming removed 4 bases at V and 4 bases at J, with 13 bases between. CDR1 is SGHRS and CDR2 is YFSETQ in the germline V gene. This CDR3 reads CASSRTSGPDTQYF. As DNA, the CDR3 is TGCGCCAGCAGCAGAACGTCAGGGCCAGATACGCAGTATTTT.